The 31 T cell receptor beta chains listed next were all sequenced from one sample in a study of cytomegalovirus exposure and HLA in healthy donors. The study ran its PCR with 60 Vbeta and 13 Jbeta primers. This table comes from immunoSEQ multiplex PCR, and its TCRdb copy is limited to in-frame clones, with some not included. Seen here are roughly 110,000 clones, about 70% observed once, and the top ten hold 8.7%. Specimen: PBMCs. Receptor source: a man younger than 45 in good health and CMV-seropositive.

V usage is TRBV2 and J usage is TRBJ2-7; 8 nucleotides line up with TRBD2. The V gene end was trimmed by 10 bases and the J gene end by 1 base; junction bases not matched to a gene: 15. The CDR3 loop spans 16 amino acids. Germline assignment: CDR1 SNHLY and CDR2 FYNNEI. CDR3 nucleotides: TGTGCCACCAAACGGGGACCGGGAGGGGAGTCCTACGAGCAGTACGTC. Residues: CATKRGPGGESYEQYV.

The chain couples TRBV9 to TRBJ2-3; TRBD2 is a possible D gene (6 bases). This CDR3 contains 16 residues. With 0 bases removed from V and 2 bases from J, the gap between germline ends came to 13 bases. Germline CDR1 SGDLS, CDR2 YYNGEE. In DNA, the CDR3 is TGTGCCAGCAGCGTAGCTCGGGGGAGAACCACAGATACGCAGTATTTT. It is translated as CASSVARGRTTDTQYF.

This chain connects TRBV7-9 to TRBJ2-3; tentatively, D is TRBD2 (5 bases). Germline loops: CDR1 SEHNR, CDR2 FQNEAQ (reference sequence). The V gene lost 1 base and the J gene lost 4 bases, with 9 bases spanning the gap. This CDR3 has 14 amino acids. The CDR3 sequence: CASSLVPSPDTQYF. The CDR3 DNA is TGTGCCAGCAGCTTAGTTCCTAGCCCAGATACGCAGTATTTT.

The rearrangement links TRBV30 to TRBJ1-5; possibly TRBD1 for D (5 bases). Per germline, CDR1 GTSNPN and CDR2 SVGIG (reference sequence). The CDR3 totals 12 residues. Deletions cut 2 bases from V and 6 bases from J, with 8 bases between. The CDR3 loop is CAWSNRGQPQHF. CDR3 sequence (DNA): TGTGCCTGGAGTAATAGGGGTCAGCCCCAGCATTTT.

As concerns this clone: Other nucleotide sequences in the sample specify the same CDR3. The chain has TRBV7-8 and TRBJ2-5; TRBD2 agrees at 7 bases. This CDR3 contains 14 residues. V shed 0 bases, J shed 5 bases, and the junction held 3 bases outside the gene matches. CDR1 and CDR2 from the germline V gene are SGHVS and FQNEAQ. The CDR3 region is CASSLAGGRETQYF. The CDR3 DNA reads TGTGCCAGCAGCTTAGCGGGAGGGAGGGAGACCCAGTACTTC.

V gene TRBV9 combines with J gene TRBJ2-3, with TRBD2 matching 8 bases. The V gene's germline CDR1 is SGDLS and CDR2 YYNGEE. V shed 2 bases and J 0 bases; nucleotides not matched to a gene: 8. The CDR3 sequence is 17 residues long. In DNA, the CDR3 is TGTGCCAGCAGCGTCCCACTAGCGGCCTCTAGCACAGATACGCAGTATTTT. It yields the protein CASSVPLAASSTDTQYF.

The J gene is TRBJ1-4, the V gene TRBV23-1, with 7 bases fitting TRBD1. TRBV23-1 is marked as an open reading frame, function uncertain. The J segment lost 16 bases and the V segment lost 10 bases, leaving 24 bases of the junction unmatched. CDR3 size: 15 residues. The DNA of the CDR3 is TGCGCCACCATCTTTCGACCGGGGGATACAGGGGAACCGTTTTTT. Protein sequence: CATIFRPGDTGEPFF.

The chain recombines TRBV29-1 with TRBJ1-2; D remains ambiguous. CDR3 length: 13 residues. Trimming took off 4 bases at V and 5 bases at J, with 14 bases between the two ends. Germline loops: CDR1 SQVTM, CDR2 ANQGSEA. In DNA, the CDR3 is TGCAGCGTTGCGGTGAGGGTTCCATATGGCTACACCTTC. As protein: CSVAVRVPYGYTF.

This clone was picked up a small number of times. The rearrangement uses TRBV5-1 and TRBJ1-1; no reliable D call. Trimming left V 4 bases short and J 0 bases short, with 10 bases between. This CDR3 has 14 residues. Germline V lookup: CDR1 SGHRS, CDR2 YFSETQ. The DNA for the CDR3 is TGCGCCAGCAGCCCGGAGTCCTTGAACACTGAAGCTTTCTTT. Translation: CASSPESLNTEAFF.

This rearrangement joins TRBV19 to TRBJ1-5; no clear D. Per germline, CDR1 LNHDA and CDR2 SQIVND (reference sequence). The CDR3 length is 13 residues. V lost 10 bases and J 0 bases, leaving 10 bases between the germline ends. The CDR3 DNA sequence: TGTGCCACAGGACTGTATAGCAATCAGCCCCAGCATTTT. The encoded protein is CATGLYSNQPQHF.

By proportion, this clone is medium-sized. CDR3 loop: CASSLGPGGYEQYV. The CDR3 bases are TGTGCCAGCAGCTTAGGACCGGGGGGCTACGAGCAGTACGTC. V gene TRBV7-2 combines with J gene TRBJ2-7, with TRBD2 matching 7 bases. Germline V CDR1 and CDR2: SGHTA, FQGNSA. With 1 base clipped from V and 3 bases from J, the junction kept 3 bases outside the gene matches. CDR3 size: 14 residues.

The CDR3: CASSLALGEADTQYF. The DNA of the CDR3 is TGCGCCAGCAGCTTGGCTCTCGGGGAAGCAGATACGCAGTATTTT. The rearrangement uses TRBV5-1 and TRBJ2-3; tentatively, D is TRBD2 (5 bases). This CDR3 spans 15 amino acids. Trimming pared 0 bases from V and 4 bases from J, leaving 12 bases between. The germline V gene encodes CDR1 SGHRS and CDR2 YFSETQ. The complete variable domain, with remaining parts taken from reference TRBV5-1 and TRBJ2-3, reads KAGVTQTPRYLIKTRGQQVTLSCSPISGHRSVSWYQQTPGQGLQFLFEYFSETQRNKGNFPGRFSGRQFSNSRSEMNVSTLELGDSALYLCASSLALGEADTQYFGPGTRLTVL.

This chain joins TRBV2 and TRBJ2-7; 10 nucleotides agree with TRBD1. V lost 10 bases to trimming and J lost 5 bases; unmatched junction nucleotides: 11. CDR3 length: 14 amino acids. Germline CDR1 is SNHLY and CDR2 is FYNNEI. The CDR3 nucleotides read TGTGCCACCCTGGCGGGACAGGGGACGAACGAGCAGTACTTC. It translates to CATLAGQGTNEQYF.

The chain has TRBV5-1 and TRBJ2-7; TRBD1 agrees at 7 bases. There are 13 residues in the CDR3. Germline V gene data show CDR1 as SGHRS and CDR2 as YFSETQ. V was pared by 8 bases and J by 4 bases, with 9 bases of the junction left unmatched. The CDR3 spells CARATGSLYEQYF. The CDR3 DNA follows: TGCGCCAGGGCGACAGGGTCGCTTTACGAGCAGTACTTC. The full variable domain, its missing parts supplied by reference TRBV5-1 and TRBJ2-7, is KAGVTQTPRYLIKTRGQQVTLSCSPISGHRSVSWYQQTPGQGLQFLFEYFSETQRNKGNFPGRFSGRQFSNSRSEMNVSTLELGDSALYLCARATGSLYEQYFGPGTRLTVT.

The J gene is TRBJ2-3, the V gene TRBV30; 7 bases match TRBD2. The CDR3 is 14 amino acids. Germline V gives CDR1 GTSNPN, CDR2 SVGIG (reference sequence). Germline trimming cut 4 bases from V and 5 bases from J; bases unmatched to any gene: 9. The CDR3 nucleotides are TGTGCCTGGACTGAGCGGGACCTCGGAGATACGCAGTATTTT. Amino acids: CAWTERDLGDTQYF.

The rearrangement links TRBV30 to TRBJ2-1; TRBD2 matches at 11 bases. Germline V gives CDR1 GTSNPN, CDR2 SVGIG (reference sequence). CDR3 length: 14 amino acids. The DNA of the CDR3 is TGTGTTAGCGGGGGGGGTTCCAATATCAATGAGCAGTTCTTC. It specifies CVSGGGSNINEQFF.

This chain uses TRBV7-9 with TRBJ2-3; 13 bases map to TRBD2. The CDR3 spans 15 residues. Trimming cost V 4 bases and J 5 bases; bases outside gene matches: 3. Germline V gene data show CDR1 as SEHNR and CDR2 as FQNEAQ (reference sequence). The CDR3 spells CASSWTSGSGDTQYF. The CDR3 DNA is TGTGCCAGCAGCTGGACTAGCGGGAGTGGAGATACGCAGTATTTT.

This chain connects TRBV6-1 to TRBJ2-1; 7 nucleotides match TRBD1. Looked up from germline, CDR1 is MNHNS and CDR2 is SASEGT. J lost 0 bases, V lost 3 bases, and 8 bases had no gene match. CDR3 length: 17 amino acids. CDR3 sequence reads: CASSDNRGTFSYNEQFF. In DNA, the CDR3 is TGTGCCAGCAGTGATAACAGGGGTACCTTCTCCTACAATGAGCAGTTCTTC.

This clone was recorded once. The junction and the germline gene differ at one end; a read error may be behind it. Distinct nucleotide sequences in the sample also encode this CDR3. The chain joins TRBV6-1 to TRBJ1-4; maybe TRBD1 (5 bases). Germline CDR1 and CDR2: MNHNS and SASEGT. The CDR3 spans 14 residues. The CDR3 here is CASSLRATNEKLFF. CDR3 nucleotide sequence: TGTGCCAGCAGCCTCAGGGCAACTAATGAAAAATTGTTTTTT.

The rearrangement joins TRBV30 to TRBJ1-1; 8 nucleotides align to TRBD1. The CDR3 length is 13 residues. Trimming cost V 0 bases and J 8 bases; bases outside gene matches: 5. Germline-derived CDR1 and CDR2 are GTSNPN and SVGIG (reference sequence). CDR3 DNA: TGTGCCTGGAGTGTTCGTGGGACAGGAGAAGCTTTCTTT. Translating it yields CAWSVRGTGEAFF. The complete variable domain, with remaining parts taken from reference TRBV30 and TRBJ1-1, reads SQTIHQWPATLVQPVGSPLSLECTVEGTSNPNLYWYRQAAGRGLQLLFYSVGIGQISSEVPQNLSASRPQDRQFILSSKKLLLSDSGFYLCAWSVRGTGEAFFGQGTRLTVV.

J is TRBJ2-5 and V is TRBV28; 7 bases agree with TRBD2. The CDR3 has 14 amino acids. Germline V gene data show CDR1 as MDHEN and CDR2 as SYDVKM. Germline trimming cut 2 bases from V and 4 bases from J; bases unmatched to any gene: 4. CDR3 amino acids: CASSLAGRGETQYF. The CDR3 nucleotides are TGTGCCAGCAGTTTAGCAGGGAGGGGAGAGACCCAGTACTTC.

This rearrangement joins TRBV2 to TRBJ2-1; TRBD2 agrees at 8 bases. Germline V gene sequence: CDR1 SNHLY, CDR2 FYNNEI. After removal of 4 bases from V and 5 bases from J, the junction contained 4 bases not matched to a gene. The length of the CDR3 is 14 residues. This CDR3 is CASSVAGGNNEQFF. Written as DNA, the CDR3 is TGTGCCAGCAGTGTTGCGGGAGGTAACAATGAGCAGTTCTTC.

This chain links TRBV7-9 with TRBJ1-2, with TRBD1 identical over 7 bases. The trim removed 5 bases at V and 8 bases at J, leaving 8 bases unmatched. CDR1 and CDR2 (germline): SEHNR, FQNEAQ (reference sequence). The CDR3 sequence is 13 residues long. The DNA of the CDR3 is TGTGCCAGCAGCGCAGACAGGGTACAGGGCTACACCTTC. It translates to CASSADRVQGYTF. Full variable domain (outside the CDR3, taken from reference TRBV7-9 and TRBJ1-2): DTGVSQNPRHKITKRGQNVTFRCDPISEHNRLYWYRQTLGQGPEFLTYFQNEAQLEKSRLLSDRFSAERPKGSFSTLEIQRTEQGDSAMYLCASSADRVQGYTFGSGTRLTVV.

This chain joins TRBV7-9 and TRBJ2-7; 7 bases are a match to TRBD1. The germline CDR1 and CDR2 sequences are SEHNR and FQNEAQ (reference sequence). This CDR3 region has 16 residues. With 5 bases clipped from V and 5 bases from J, the junction kept 15 bases outside the gene matches. CDR3 region: CASSPRQGPVGNEQYF. The CDR3 DNA sequence: TGTGCCAGCAGCCCTCGACAGGGTCCTGTTGGGAACGAGCAGTACTTC.

Here the CDR3 reads CASSLRGTGDNQPQHF. CDR3 nucleotides: TGTGCCAGCAGTTTACGGGGGACAGGGGATAATCAGCCCCAGCATTTT. V is TRBV27 and J is TRBJ1-5; the match to TRBD1 covers 10 bases. The length of the CDR3 is 16 residues. Looked up from germline, CDR1 is MNHEY and CDR2 is SMNVEV (reference sequence). After removal of 2 bases from V and 4 bases from J, the junction contained 5 bases not matched to a gene.

The chain is built from TRBV14 and TRBJ2-1; 7 positions match TRBD1. The V gene end was trimmed by 0 bases and the J gene end by 2 bases; junction bases not matched to a gene: 4. The CDR3 has 16 residues. The V gene's germline CDR1 is SGHDN and CDR2 FVKESK. The CDR3 sequence: CASSQEGTAAYNEQFF. The DNA of the CDR3 is TGTGCCAGCAGCCAAGAGGGGACAGCGGCCTACAATGAGCAGTTCTTC.

This clone was detected a few times. V is TRBV9 and J is TRBJ2-3; tentative D call: TRBD1 (6 bases). CDR1 and CDR2 (germline): SGDLS, YYNGEE. V was pared by 3 bases and J by 3 bases, with 17 bases between. The CDR3 spans 16 residues. The CDR3 here is CASSGGPGARTDTQYF. Here the CDR3 DNA reads TGTGCCAGCAGCGGGGGGCCAGGGGCGAGGACAGATACGCAGTATTTT. Full variable domain (remainder filled in from reference TRBV9 and TRBJ2-3): DSGVTQTPKHLITATGQRVTLRCSPRSGDLSVYWYQQSLDQGLQFLIQYYNGEERAKGNILERFSAQQFPDLHSELNLSSLELGDSALYFCASSGGPGARTDTQYFGPGTRLTVL.

The chain has TRBV19 and TRBJ1-4, with 10 bases fitting TRBD1. V gave up 11 bases and J gave up 0 bases; unmatched junction bases: 6. The CDR3 covers 15 residues. Germline V gene sequence: CDR1 LNHDA, CDR2 SQIVND (reference sequence). CDR3 region: CASRDRGATNEKLFF. CDR3 nucleotide sequence: TGTGCCTCCCGGGACAGGGGAGCAACTAATGAAAAACTGTTTTTT.

This chain joins TRBV11-2 and TRBJ2-7; 7 bases agree with TRBD1. V lost 2 bases, J lost 3 bases, and 7 bases stayed unmatched. Looked up from germline, CDR1 is SGHAT and CDR2 is FQNNGV. This CDR3 has 15 residues. The CDR3 region has the DNA TGTGCCAGCAGCTTATGGGCAGGGGGTGGCTACGAGCAGTACTTC. Translation gives CASSLWAGGGYEQYF. Full variable domain (missing parts from reference TRBV11-2 and TRBJ2-7): EAGVAQSPRYKIIEKRQSVAFWCNPISGHATLYWYQQILGQGPKLLIQFQNNGVVDDSQLPKDRFSAERLKGVDSTLKIQPAKLEDSAVYLCASSLWAGGGYEQYFGPGTRLTVT.

The CDR3 sequence: CASSPKTGAAGNTIYF. For the CDR3, the DNA is TGTGCCAGCAGTCCCAAAACAGGGGCAGCTGGAAACACCATATATTTT. This chain uses TRBV28 with TRBJ1-3; 7 nucleotides match TRBD1. Germline CDR1 reads MDHEN; CDR2 reads SYDVKM. This CDR3 has 16 residues. J gave up 2 bases and V 5 bases, and 9 bases lay outside the gene matches.

V and J are TRBV9 and TRBJ1-2, with D possibly matching TRBD1 (5 bases). Between the trimmed V and J ends, which lost 4 bases and 5 bases, there was a span of 18 bases. CDR1 and CDR2 from the germline V gene are SGDLS and YYNGEE. The CDR3 length is 15 residues. CDR3 coding DNA: TGTGCCAGCAGCCCCGGACCCGGGGGGATATATGGCTACACCTTC. It translates to CASSPGPGGIYGYTF. The entire variable domain, with the rest obtained from reference TRBV9 and TRBJ1-2, is as follows: DSGVTQTPKHLITATGQRVTLRCSPRSGDLSVYWYQQSLDQGLQFLIQYYNGEERAKGNILERFSAQQFPDLHSELNLSSLELGDSALYFCASSPGPGGIYGYTFGSGTRLTVV.